These 25 T cell receptor beta chains originate from one sample sequenced in a study of shared clonotypes between healthy human individuals. Sequenced by immunoSEQ multiplex PCR; TCRdb stores in-frame clones only, minus some. This table has approximately 340,000 clones, approximately 79% appearing once. Sequences were obtained from memory CD4+ T cells sorted from blood. Subset here: CD45RA-negative fraction. These receptors originate from a man aged 30 to 39 in good health.

This clone appeared a single time. The chain uses TRBV7-9 and TRBJ1-3, with 7 bases aligning to TRBD1. Germline V lookup: CDR1 SEHNR, CDR2 FQNEAQ (reference sequence). The CDR3 has 16 residues. Trimming took 8 bases from V and 0 from J; bases not matched to a gene: 10. CDR3 sequence (DNA): TGTGCCAGCGACCGAAGGGGACAGTTCTCTGGAAACACCATATATTTT. Protein product: CASDRRGQFSGNTIYF.

The chain couples TRBV7-9 to TRBJ1-1; D unresolved. V shed 1 base and J shed 7 bases, with 10 bases lying between them. Germline lookup yields CDR1 SEHNR and CDR2 FQNEAQ (reference sequence). CDR3 length equals 13 residues. The CDR3 here is CASSLEVGSEAFF. The DNA for the CDR3 is TGTGCCAGCAGCTTAGAGGTGGGCAGTGAAGCTTTCTTT. Full variable domain (rest looked up from reference TRBV7-9 and TRBJ1-1): DTGVSQNPRHKITKRGQNVTFRCDPISEHNRLYWYRQTLGQGPEFLTYFQNEAQLEKSRLLSDRFSAERPKGSFSTLEIQRTEQGDSAMYLCASSLEVGSEAFFGQGTRLTVV.

This clone was observed a few times. The V and J genes are TRBV11-3 and TRBJ2-7, with a possible D match to TRBD2 (5 bases). Between the trimmed V and J ends, which lost 5 bases and 3 bases, there was a span of 11 bases. The CDR3 has 13 amino acids. CDR1 is SGHNT and CDR2 is YENEEA in the germline V gene. In nucleotides, the CDR3 is TGTGCCAGCAGCCCCTCACGGGGCTACGAGCAGTACTTC. It codes for CASSPSRGYEQYF.

The chain joins TRBV7-8 to TRBJ2-2; D is uncertain. The CDR3 is 15 residues long. The V end was cut by 5 bases, the J end by 5 bases, with 15 bases between. The V gene's germline CDR1 is SGHVS and CDR2 FQNEAQ. The CDR3 DNA is TGTGCCAGCAGCGGAAACGGGTTTAGGACCGGGGAGCTGTTTTTT. It translates to CASSGNGFRTGELFF. The variable domain in full, completed from reference TRBV7-8 and TRBJ2-2, reads GAGVSQSPRYKVAKRGQDVALRCDPISGHVSLFWYQQALGQGPEFLTYFQNEAQLDKSGLPSDRFFAERPEGSVSTLKIQRTQQEDSAVYLCASSGNGFRTGELFFGEGSRLTVL.

The V gene is TRBV11-2, the J gene TRBJ2-1, with 10 nucleotides matching TRBD2. The V and J ends lost 8 bases and 9 bases, in that order; junction bases with no gene match: 19. The germline gives CDR1 SGHAT, CDR2 FQNNGV. There are 17 residues in the CDR3. CDR3 amino acids: CASLSSGRARNPAEQFF. CDR3 bases: TGTGCCAGCCTCTCAAGCGGGAGGGCCAGGAATCCAGCTGAGCAGTTCTTC.

A word on this clone: Other DNA sequences in this sample translate to the same CDR3. This chain uses TRBV7-8 with TRBJ2-6, with D tentatively TRBD1 or TRBD2 (5 bases each). Between the trimmed V and J ends, which lost 3 bases and 1 base, there was a span of 7 bases. Germline V lookup: CDR1 SGHVS, CDR2 FQNEAQ. The CDR3 is made up of 15 amino acids. CDR3 DNA: TGTGCCAGCAGCTTGAGGGGTTCTGGGGCCAACGTCCTGACTTTC. This sequence encodes CASSLRGSGANVLTF.

Only a few counts were recorded for this clone. This sequence joins TRBV11-3 and TRBJ2-7; 7 bases align to TRBD2. This CDR3 is 13 amino acids long. V lost 3 bases and J lost 2; bases outside the gene matches: 1. The V gene's germline CDR1 is SGHNT and CDR2 YENEEA. The DNA of the CDR3 is TGTGCCAGCAGCTTGGGGGGGACCTACGAGCAGTACTTC. Its translation: CASSLGGTYEQYF. The variable domain in full, with the rest retrieved from reference TRBV11-3 and TRBJ2-7, is EAGVVQSPRYKIIEKKQPVAFWCNPISGHNTLYWYLQNLGQGPELLIRYENEEAVDDSQLPKDRFSAERLKGVDSTLKIQPAELGDSAVYLCASSLGGTYEQYFGPGTRLTVT.

The rearrangement joins TRBV27 to TRBJ1-5; 12 positions agree with TRBD1. The germline gives CDR1 MNHEY, CDR2 SMNVEV (reference sequence). Trimming cost V 5 bases and J 4 bases; bases outside gene matches: 6. The CDR3 is 16 residues long. CDR3 nucleotide sequence: TGTGCCAGCAGTATGGGGACAGGGGGCTTTAATCAGCCCCAGCATTTT. Translated, it gives CASSMGTGGFNQPQHF.

The gene calls are TRBV2 and TRBJ2-1; 9 nucleotides align to TRBD2. V lost 9 bases, J lost 0 bases, and 3 bases stayed unmatched. CDR3 length equals 14 residues. CDR1 is SNHLY, CDR2 FYNNEI, per germline. The chain's CDR3 is CASNSGSSYNEQFF. Here the CDR3 DNA reads TGTGCCAGTAATAGCGGGAGCTCCTACAATGAGCAGTTCTTC.

J is TRBJ2-3 and V is TRBV11-3; no firm D call. This CDR3 contains 14 residues. Looked up from germline, CDR1 is SGHNT and CDR2 is YENEEA. The V end was cut by 5 bases, the J end by 0 bases, with 9 bases between. CDR3 sequence (DNA): TGTGCCAGCAGCCGAGGTAGCAGCACAGATACGCAGTATTTT. Amino acid sequence: CASSRGSSTDTQYF.

The chain carries TRBV18 and TRBJ2-3; D is unclear. Germline V gene data show CDR1 as KGHSH and CDR2 as LQKENI. Trimming cost V 4 bases and J 2 bases, with 7 bases left between them. The CDR3 loop spans 13 amino acids. The CDR3 here is CASSRPNTDTQYF. The CDR3 nucleotides read TGTGCCAGCTCACGCCCGAACACAGATACGCAGTATTTT.

The V call is TRBV19, the J call TRBJ1-5; TRBD1 matches at 7 bases. V dropped 11 bases and J dropped 9; count of bases not matched to a gene: 25. This CDR3 region has 17 residues. The germline gives CDR1 LNHDA, CDR2 SQIVND (reference sequence). CDR3 sequence reads: CAGKIGQAKLNRSPQHF. CDR3 nucleotides: TGTGCCGGTAAAATCGGACAGGCCAAACTAAACCGCTCGCCCCAGCATTTT.

The chain recombines TRBV19 with TRBJ1-1, with 8 bases lining up with TRBD1. Germline CDR1 reads LNHDA; CDR2 reads SQIVND (reference sequence). The length of the CDR3 is 16 residues. The V segment lost 3 bases and the J segment 4 bases; nucleotides outside the gene matches: 10. The CDR3 coding sequence is TGTGCCAGTAGTATTTCACACAGGGGGAGTTTCACTGAAGCTTTCTTT. Protein sequence: CASSISHRGSFTEAFF.

This chain uses TRBV6-1 with TRBJ2-1; D may be TRBD1 or TRBD2 (5 bases each). CDR3 length equals 14 residues. CDR1 and CDR2 from the germline V gene are MNHNS and SASEGT. V lost 5 bases, J lost 5 bases, and 13 bases lay in between. The CDR3 DNA is TGTGCCAGCAGTATCTCGGGGCAGGACAATGAGCAGTTCTTC. Translating it yields CASSISGQDNEQFF.

The genes are TRBV5-6 and TRBJ1-6; D not resolved. This CDR3 comprises 12 residues. Germline values: CDR1 SGHDT, CDR2 YYEEEE. V was cut by 2 bases and J by 9 bases, with 6 bases left in between. The CDR3 nucleotides are TGTGCCAGCAGCTTAACAGCTTCACCCCTCCACTTT. This gives the protein CASSLTASPLHF.

This rearrangement joins TRBV19 to TRBJ1-1; the match to TRBD1 covers 8 bases. Germline-derived CDR1 and CDR2 are LNHDA and SQIVND (reference sequence). The CDR3 extends over 17 amino acids. With 1 base clipped from V and 2 bases from J, the junction kept 9 bases outside the gene matches. The CDR3, as DNA: TGTGCCAGTAGTATAGGACAGGGGACCCGGTTTAACACTGAAGCTTTCTTT. Encoded protein: CASSIGQGTRFNTEAFF.

The V and J genes are TRBV5-4 and TRBJ2-3; TRBD1 aligns across 10 bases. The junction had 14 bases not matched to a gene; V was cut back by 4 bases and J by 3 bases. The CDR3 has 18 amino acids. Germline lookup yields CDR1 SGHNT and CDR2 YYREEE (reference sequence). The CDR3 DNA reads as TGTGCCAGCAGCATAGGGGACAGGGGCCTGCATGCGACAGATACGCAGTATTTT. It specifies CASSIGDRGLHATDTQYF.

V is TRBV2 and J is TRBJ1-2; no reliable D call. Looked up from germline, CDR1 is SNHLY and CDR2 is FYNNEI. This CDR3 comprises 12 residues. Deletions cut 2 bases from V and 4 bases from J, with 5 bases between. CDR3 sequence: CASSERLYGYTF. Here the CDR3 DNA reads TGTGCCAGCAGTGAAAGACTCTATGGCTACACCTTC.

This clone was counted between two and nine times. The chain recombines TRBV14 with TRBJ2-3; 8 bases are shared with TRBD2. The CDR3 totals 16 residues. CDR1 is SGHDN, CDR2 FVKESK, per germline. Unmatched junction bases numbered 6, after V lost 1 base and J lost 3 bases. The CDR3, as DNA: TGTGCCAGCAGCCAAGGGGGAGCGGGAGTAACAGATACGCAGTATTTT. It yields the protein CASSQGGAGVTDTQYF.

The chain recombines TRBV19 with TRBJ1-2; D not resolved. Germline loops: CDR1 LNHDA, CDR2 SQIVND (reference sequence). The V gene lost 6 bases and the J gene lost 3 bases, with 5 bases spanning the gap. CDR3 size: 11 residues. CDR3 nucleotides: TGTGCCAGTAGGATGTACTATGGCTACACCTTC. Encoded protein: CASRMYYGYTF.

CDR3 sequence reads: CAWSVHRLEQYF. The CDR3 nucleotides read TGTGCCTGGAGTGTACACAGGCTCGAGCAGTACTTC. V usage is TRBV30 and J usage is TRBJ2-7, with a weak D call TRBD1 (5 bases). With 0 bases removed from V and 6 bases from J, the gap between germline ends came to 9 bases. The CDR3 sequence is 12 residues long. Per the germline V gene, CDR1 is GTSNPN and CDR2 is SVGIG (reference sequence).

This chain connects TRBV29-1 to TRBJ2-1; 9 positions match TRBD2. Trimming took 7 bases from V and 10 from J; bases not matched to a gene: 14. Germline lookup yields CDR1 SQVTM and CDR2 ANQGSEA. The CDR3 spans 14 residues. CDR3 loop: CSALPPGLAGEQFF. The DNA for the CDR3 is TGCAGCGCCCTACCACCGGGACTAGCAGGGGAGCAGTTCTTC.

V gene TRBV15 combines with J gene TRBJ1-5, with 7 bases fitting TRBD1. This CDR3 is 17 amino acids long. Germline V CDR1 and CDR2: LNHNV, YYDKDF (reference sequence). J lost 0 bases, V lost 5 bases, and 10 bases had no gene match. The CDR3 region is CATSPRTGSYSNQPQHF. CDR3 DNA sequence: TGTGCCACCAGCCCCAGGACAGGCTCCTATAGCAATCAGCCCCAGCATTTT.

As concerns this clone: This same CDR3 is encoded by further DNA sequences in the sample. The chain recombines TRBV5-1 with TRBJ2-3, with 7 bases lining up with TRBD2. The CDR3 extends over 15 amino acids. Germline CDR1 SGHRS, CDR2 YFSETQ. V gave up 2 bases and J gave up 3 bases; unmatched junction bases: 6. For the CDR3, the DNA is TGCGCCAGCAGCTTACGGGGGGTGCGTACAGATACGCAGTATTTT. Amino acid sequence: CASSLRGVRTDTQYF.

The V and J genes are TRBV6-1 and TRBJ2-6; possibly TRBD1 for D (6 bases). The CDR3 sequence is 15 residues long. Germline values: CDR1 MNHNS, CDR2 SASEGT. The V and J ends lost 8 bases and 0 bases respectively, with 11 bases between them. CDR3 sequence: CASLTGSSGANVLTF. CDR3 bases: TGTGCCAGCCTGACAGGCTCCTCTGGGGCCAACGTCCTGACTTTC.